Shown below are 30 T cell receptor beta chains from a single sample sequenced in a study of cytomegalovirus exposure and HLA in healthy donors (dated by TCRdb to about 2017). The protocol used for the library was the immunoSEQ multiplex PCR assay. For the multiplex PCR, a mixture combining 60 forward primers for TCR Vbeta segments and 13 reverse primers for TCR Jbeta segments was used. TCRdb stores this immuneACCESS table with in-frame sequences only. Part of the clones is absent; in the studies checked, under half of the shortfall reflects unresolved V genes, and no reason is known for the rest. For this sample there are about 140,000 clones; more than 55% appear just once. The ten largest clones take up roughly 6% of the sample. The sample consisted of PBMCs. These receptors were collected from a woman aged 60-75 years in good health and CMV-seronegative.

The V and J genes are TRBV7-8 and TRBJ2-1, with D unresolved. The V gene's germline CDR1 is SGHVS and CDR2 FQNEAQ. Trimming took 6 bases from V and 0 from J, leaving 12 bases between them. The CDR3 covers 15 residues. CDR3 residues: CASSSYLSSYNEQFF. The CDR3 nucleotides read TGTGCCAGCAGTTCCTACTTGAGCTCCTACAATGAGCAGTTCTTC. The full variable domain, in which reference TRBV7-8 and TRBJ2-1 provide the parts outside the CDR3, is GAGVSQSPRYKVAKRGQDVALRCDPISGHVSLFWYQQALGQGPEFLTYFQNEAQLDKSGLPSDRFFAERPEGSVSTLKIQRTQQEDSAVYLCASSSYLSSYNEQFFGPGTRLTVL.

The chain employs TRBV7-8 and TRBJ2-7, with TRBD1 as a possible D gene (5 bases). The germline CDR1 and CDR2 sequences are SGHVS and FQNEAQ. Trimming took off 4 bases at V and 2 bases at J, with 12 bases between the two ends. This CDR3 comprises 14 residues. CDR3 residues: CASSYRGPPYEQYF. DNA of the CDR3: TGTGCCAGCAGCTATAGGGGTCCCCCCTACGAGCAGTACTTC.

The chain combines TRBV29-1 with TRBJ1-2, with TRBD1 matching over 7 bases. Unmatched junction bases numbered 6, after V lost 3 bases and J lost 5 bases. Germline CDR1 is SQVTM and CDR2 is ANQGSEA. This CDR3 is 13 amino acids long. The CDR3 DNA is TGCAGCGTTGACCCAGGGGGTTGGTATGGCTACACCTTC. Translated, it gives CSVDPGGWYGYTF.

CDR3 residues: CAISDPGKLDGYTF. The CDR3 region has the DNA TGTGCCATCAGTGACCCGGGAAAATTGGATGGCTACACCTTC. This chain joins TRBV10-3 and TRBJ1-2; D is unresolved. Germline-derived CDR1 and CDR2 are ENHRY and SYGVKD. The V gene lost 3 bases and the J gene lost 6 bases, with 14 bases spanning the gap. This CDR3 is 14 amino acids long.

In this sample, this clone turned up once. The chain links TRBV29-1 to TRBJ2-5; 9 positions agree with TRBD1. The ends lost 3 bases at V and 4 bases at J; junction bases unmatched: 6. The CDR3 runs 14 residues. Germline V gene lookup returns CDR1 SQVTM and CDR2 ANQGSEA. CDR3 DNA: TGCAGCGTTGAGAGACAGGGGGTCCGAGAGACCCAGTACTTC. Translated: CSVERQGVRETQYF.

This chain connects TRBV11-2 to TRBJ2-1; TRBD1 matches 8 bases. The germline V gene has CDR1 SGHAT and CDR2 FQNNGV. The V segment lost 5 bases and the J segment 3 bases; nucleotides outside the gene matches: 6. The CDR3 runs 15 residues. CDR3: CASSPLDRGYNEQFF. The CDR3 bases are TGTGCCAGCAGCCCCCTCGACAGGGGCTACAATGAGCAGTTCTTC.

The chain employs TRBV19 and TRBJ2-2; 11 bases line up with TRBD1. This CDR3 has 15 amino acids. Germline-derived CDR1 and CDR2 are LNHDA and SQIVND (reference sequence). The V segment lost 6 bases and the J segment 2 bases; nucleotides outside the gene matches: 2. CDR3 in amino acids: CASSRTGGNTGELFF. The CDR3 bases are TGTGCCAGTAGCCGGACAGGGGGCAACACCGGGGAGCTGTTTTTT.

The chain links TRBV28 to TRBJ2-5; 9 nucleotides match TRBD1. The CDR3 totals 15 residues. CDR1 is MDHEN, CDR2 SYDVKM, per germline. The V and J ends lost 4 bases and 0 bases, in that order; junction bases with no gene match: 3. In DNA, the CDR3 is TGTGCCAGCAGTTCCGGGACAGGGTACCAAGAGACCCAGTACTTC. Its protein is CASSSGTGYQETQYF.

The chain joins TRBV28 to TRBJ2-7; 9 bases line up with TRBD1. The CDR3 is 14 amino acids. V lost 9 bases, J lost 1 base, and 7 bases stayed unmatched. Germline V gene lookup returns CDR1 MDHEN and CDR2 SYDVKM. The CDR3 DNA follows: TGTGCCAGAGGTGCCGGGACAGGGTCCTACGAGCAGTACTTC. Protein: CARGAGTGSYEQYF. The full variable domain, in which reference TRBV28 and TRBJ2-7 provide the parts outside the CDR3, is DVKVTQSSRYLVKRTGEKVFLECVQDMDHENMFWYRQDPGLGLRLIYFSYDVKMKEKGDIPEGYSVSREKKERFSLILESASTNQTSMYLCARGAGTGSYEQYFGPGTRLTVT.

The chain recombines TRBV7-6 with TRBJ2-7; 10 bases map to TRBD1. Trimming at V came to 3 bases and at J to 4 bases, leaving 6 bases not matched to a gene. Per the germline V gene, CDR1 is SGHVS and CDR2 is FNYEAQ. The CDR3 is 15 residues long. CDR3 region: CASSLGDRGGYEQYF. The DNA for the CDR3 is TGTGCCAGCAGCTTGGGGGACAGGGGAGGGTACGAGCAGTACTTC.

Here the CDR3 DNA reads TGTGCCAGCAGCGCGGCCCCCCCCGGGGTTGGAGCCAACGTCCTGACTTTC. Amino acid sequence: CASSAAPPGVGANVLTF. The chain recombines TRBV9 with TRBJ2-6; D is perhaps TRBD2 (5 bases). Between the trimmed V and J ends, which lost 3 bases and 7 bases, there was a span of 20 bases. This CDR3 has 17 amino acids. Germline V gene sequence: CDR1 SGDLS, CDR2 YYNGEE.

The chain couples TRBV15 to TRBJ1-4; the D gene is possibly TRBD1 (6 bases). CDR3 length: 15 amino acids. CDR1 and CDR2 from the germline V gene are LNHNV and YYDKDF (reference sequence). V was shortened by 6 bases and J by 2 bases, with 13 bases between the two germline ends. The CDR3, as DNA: TGTGCCACCAGTCTTGAAAGGGGGACTAATGAAAAACTGTTTTTT. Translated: CATSLERGTNEKLFF.

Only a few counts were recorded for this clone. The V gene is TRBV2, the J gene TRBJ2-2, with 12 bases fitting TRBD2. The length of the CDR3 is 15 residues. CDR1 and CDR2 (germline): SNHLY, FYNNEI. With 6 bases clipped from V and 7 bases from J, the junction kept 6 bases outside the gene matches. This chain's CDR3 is CASSVLAGGGGELFF. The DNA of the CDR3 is TGTGCCAGCAGCGTACTAGCGGGAGGCGGCGGGGAGCTGTTTTTT.

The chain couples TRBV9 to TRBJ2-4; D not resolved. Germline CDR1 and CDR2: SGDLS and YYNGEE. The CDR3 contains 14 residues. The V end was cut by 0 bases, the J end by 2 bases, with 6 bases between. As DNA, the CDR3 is TGTGCCAGCAGCGTAGGGGCCCCCAAAAACATTCAGTACTTC. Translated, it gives CASSVGAPKNIQYF.

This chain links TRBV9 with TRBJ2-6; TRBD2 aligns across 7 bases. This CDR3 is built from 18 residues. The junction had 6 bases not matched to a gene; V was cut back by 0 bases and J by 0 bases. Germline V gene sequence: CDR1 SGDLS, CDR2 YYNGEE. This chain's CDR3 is CASSVAPAGSSGANVLTF. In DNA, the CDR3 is TGTGCCAGCAGCGTAGCTCCAGCGGGGAGCTCTGGGGCCAACGTCCTGACTTTC.

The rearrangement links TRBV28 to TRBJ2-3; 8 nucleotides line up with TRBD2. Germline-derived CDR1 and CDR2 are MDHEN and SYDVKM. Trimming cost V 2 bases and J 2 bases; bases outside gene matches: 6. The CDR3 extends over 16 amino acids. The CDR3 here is CASSLPSGLITDTQYF. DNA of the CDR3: TGTGCCAGCAGTTTACCTAGCGGGTTGATCACAGATACGCAGTATTTT. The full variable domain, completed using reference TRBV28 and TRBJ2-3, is DVKVTQSSRYLVKRTGEKVFLECVQDMDHENMFWYRQDPGLGLRLIYFSYDVKMKEKGDIPEGYSVSREKKERFSLILESASTNQTSMYLCASSLPSGLITDTQYFGPGTRLTVL.

The CDR3 loop reads CASRQGGGEKLFF. CDR3 nucleotide sequence: TGTGCCAGCAGGCAGGGAGGGGGGGAAAAACTGTTTTTT. The chain couples TRBV28 to TRBJ1-4, with TRBD1 as a possible D gene (6 bases). The CDR3 loop spans 13 amino acids. Trimming left V 6 bases short and J 8 bases short, with 13 bases between. Per germline, CDR1 MDHEN and CDR2 SYDVKM. The whole variable domain, remainder taken from reference TRBV28 and TRBJ1-4, is DVKVTQSSRYLVKRTGEKVFLECVQDMDHENMFWYRQDPGLGLRLIYFSYDVKMKEKGDIPEGYSVSREKKERFSLILESASTNQTSMYLCASRQGGGEKLFFGSGTQLSVL.

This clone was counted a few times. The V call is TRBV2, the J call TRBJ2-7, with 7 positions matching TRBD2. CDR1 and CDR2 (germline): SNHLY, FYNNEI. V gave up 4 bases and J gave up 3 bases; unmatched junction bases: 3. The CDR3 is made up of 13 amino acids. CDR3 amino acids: CASSAGGGYEQYF. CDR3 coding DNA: TGTGCCAGCAGTGCGGGAGGCGGCTACGAGCAGTACTTC.

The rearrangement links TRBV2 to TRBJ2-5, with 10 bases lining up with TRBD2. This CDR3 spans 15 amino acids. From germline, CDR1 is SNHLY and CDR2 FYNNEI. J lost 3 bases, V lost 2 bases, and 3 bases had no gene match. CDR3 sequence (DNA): TGTGCCAGCAGTGAAAGCGGGAGGGGGGAAGAGACCCAGTACTTC. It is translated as CASSESGRGEETQYF.

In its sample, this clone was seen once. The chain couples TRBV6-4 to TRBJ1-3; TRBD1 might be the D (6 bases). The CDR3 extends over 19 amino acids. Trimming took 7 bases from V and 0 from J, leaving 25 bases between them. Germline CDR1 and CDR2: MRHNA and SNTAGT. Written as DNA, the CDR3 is TGTGCCAGCACCCTAACGGTGGGGGACAACCAAAGCTCTGGAAACACCATATATTTT. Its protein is CASTLTVGDNQSSGNTIYF.

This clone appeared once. The DNA for the CDR3 is TGCGCCAGCAGCTTAGGGACAGGCCGCTCCTATGGCTACACCTTC. Translating it yields CASSLGTGRSYGYTF. The chain couples TRBV5-1 to TRBJ1-2, with 8 positions matching TRBD1. V lost 2 bases, J lost 4 bases, and 7 bases stayed unmatched. The CDR3 sequence is 15 residues long. Germline V gives CDR1 SGHRS, CDR2 YFSETQ.

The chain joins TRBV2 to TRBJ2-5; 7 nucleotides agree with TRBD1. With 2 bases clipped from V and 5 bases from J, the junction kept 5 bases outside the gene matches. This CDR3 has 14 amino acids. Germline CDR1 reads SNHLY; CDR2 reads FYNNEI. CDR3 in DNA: TGTGCCAGCAGTGAATACAGGGGTGCGGAGACCCAGTACTTC. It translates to CASSEYRGAETQYF.

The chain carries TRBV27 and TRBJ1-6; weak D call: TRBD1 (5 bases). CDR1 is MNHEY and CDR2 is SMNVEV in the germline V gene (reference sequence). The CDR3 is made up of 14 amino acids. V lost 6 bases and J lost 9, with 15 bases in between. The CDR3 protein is CASRPWTLASPLHF. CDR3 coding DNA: TGTGCCAGCAGACCGTGGACACTTGCTTCACCCCTCCACTTT.

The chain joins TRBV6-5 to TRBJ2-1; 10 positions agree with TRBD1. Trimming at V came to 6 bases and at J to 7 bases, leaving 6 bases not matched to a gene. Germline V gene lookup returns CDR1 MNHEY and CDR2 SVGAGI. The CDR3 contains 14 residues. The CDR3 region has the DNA TGTGCCAGCAGCAGACAGGGGGCGGGGAATGAGCAGTTCTTC. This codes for CASSRQGAGNEQFF.

CDR3 in amino acids: CASSETGTSPGELFF. Written as DNA, the CDR3 is TGTGCCAGTTCCGAAACCGGGACTAGCCCCGGGGAGCTGTTTTTT. This chain joins TRBV19 and TRBJ2-2, with TRBD2 matching 9 bases. This CDR3 has 15 amino acids. Germline V lookup: CDR1 LNHDA, CDR2 SQIVND (reference sequence). V was pared by 8 bases and J by 6 bases, with 10 bases of the junction left unmatched. Full variable domain (rest looked up from reference TRBV19 and TRBJ2-2): DGGITQSPKYLFRKEGQNVTLSCEQNLNHDAMYWYRQDPGQGLRLIYYSQIVNDFQKGDIAEGYSVSREKKESFPLTVTSAQKNPTAFYLCASSETGTSPGELFFGEGSRLTVL.

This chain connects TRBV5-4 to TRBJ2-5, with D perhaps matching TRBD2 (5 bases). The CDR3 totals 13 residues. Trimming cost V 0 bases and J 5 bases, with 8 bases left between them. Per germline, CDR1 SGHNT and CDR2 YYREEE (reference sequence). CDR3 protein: CASSLERAETQYF. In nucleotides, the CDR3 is TGTGCCAGCAGCTTGGAGAGGGCCGAGACCCAGTACTTC. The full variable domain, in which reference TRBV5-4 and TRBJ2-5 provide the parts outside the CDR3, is ETGVTQSPTHLIKTRGQQVTLRCSSQSGHNTVSWYQQALGQGPQFIFQYYREEENGRGNFPPRFSGLQFPNYSSELNVNALELDDSALYLCASSLERAETQYFGPGTRLLVL.

The CDR3 region is CASRGDRAYEQYF. CDR3 bases: TGTGCCAGCCGCGGGGACAGGGCCTACGAGCAGTACTTC. V usage is TRBV19 and J usage is TRBJ2-7; 9 positions agree with TRBD1. Germline-derived CDR1 and CDR2 are LNHDA and SQIVND (reference sequence). With 9 bases clipped from V and 2 bases from J, the junction kept 5 bases outside the gene matches. This CDR3 comprises 13 residues.

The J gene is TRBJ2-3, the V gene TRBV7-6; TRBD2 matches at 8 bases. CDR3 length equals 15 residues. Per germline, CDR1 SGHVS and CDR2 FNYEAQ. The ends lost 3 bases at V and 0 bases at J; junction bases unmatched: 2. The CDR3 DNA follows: TGTGCCAGCAGCTTTAGCGGGGTTAGCACAGATACGCAGTATTTT. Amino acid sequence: CASSFSGVSTDTQYF.

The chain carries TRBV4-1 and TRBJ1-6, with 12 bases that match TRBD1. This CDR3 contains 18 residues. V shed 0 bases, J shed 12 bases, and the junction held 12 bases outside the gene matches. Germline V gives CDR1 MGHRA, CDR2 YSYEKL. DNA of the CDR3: TGCGCCAGCAGCCAAGAATTTGCTTTGGGACAGGGGGCGCGACCCCTCCACTTT. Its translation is CASSQEFALGQGARPLHF.

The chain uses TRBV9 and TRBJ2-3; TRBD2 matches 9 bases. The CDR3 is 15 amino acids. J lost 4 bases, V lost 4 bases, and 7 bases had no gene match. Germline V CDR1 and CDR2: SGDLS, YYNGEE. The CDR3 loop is CASSLRTSASDTQYF. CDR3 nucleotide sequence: TGTGCCAGCAGCCTCCGGACTAGCGCCTCAGATACGCAGTATTTT.